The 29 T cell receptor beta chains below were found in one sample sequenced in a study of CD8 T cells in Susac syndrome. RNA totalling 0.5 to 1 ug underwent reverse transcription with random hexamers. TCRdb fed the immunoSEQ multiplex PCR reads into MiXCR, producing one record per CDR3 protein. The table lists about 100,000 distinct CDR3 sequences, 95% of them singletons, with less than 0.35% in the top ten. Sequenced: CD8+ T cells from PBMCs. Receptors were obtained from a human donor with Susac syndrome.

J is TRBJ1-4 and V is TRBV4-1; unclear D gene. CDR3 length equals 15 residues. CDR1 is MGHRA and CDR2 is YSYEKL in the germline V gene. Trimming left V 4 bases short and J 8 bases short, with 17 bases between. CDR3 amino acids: CASSPADTSLEKLFF. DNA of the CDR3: TGCGCCAGCAGCCCCGCCGACACCTCCTTAGAAAAACTGTTTTTT.

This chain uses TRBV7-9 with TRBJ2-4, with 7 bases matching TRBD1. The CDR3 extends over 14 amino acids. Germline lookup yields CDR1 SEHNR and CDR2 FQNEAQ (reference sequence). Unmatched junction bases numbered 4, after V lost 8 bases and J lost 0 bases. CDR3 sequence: CASSGDRAKNIQYF. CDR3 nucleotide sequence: TGTGCCAGCTCCGGGGACAGAGCCAAAAACATTCAGTACTTC.

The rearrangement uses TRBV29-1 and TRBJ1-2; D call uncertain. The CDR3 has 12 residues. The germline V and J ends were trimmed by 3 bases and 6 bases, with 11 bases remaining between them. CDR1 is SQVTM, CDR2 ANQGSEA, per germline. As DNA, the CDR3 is TGCAGCGTTGAGTCCCGGGGTAATGGCTACACCTTC. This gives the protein CSVESRGNGYTF.

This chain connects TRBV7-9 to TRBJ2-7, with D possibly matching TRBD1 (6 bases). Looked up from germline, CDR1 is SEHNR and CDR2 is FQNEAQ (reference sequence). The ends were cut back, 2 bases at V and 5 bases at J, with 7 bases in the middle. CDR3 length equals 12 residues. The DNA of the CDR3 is TGTGCCAGCAGCTTACAGGGGAACGAGCAGTACTTC. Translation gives CASSLQGNEQYF.

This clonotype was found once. The CDR3 DNA is TGTGCCAGCAGCCCAGGGGGAGGCGGGGAGCTGTTTTTT. This codes for CASSPGGGGELFF. The V gene is TRBV9, the J gene TRBJ2-2; TRBD1 is a possible D gene (7 bases). CDR3 length: 13 residues. The ends were cut back, 4 bases at V and 7 bases at J, with 11 bases in the middle. CDR1 and CDR2 (germline): SGDLS, YYNGEE.

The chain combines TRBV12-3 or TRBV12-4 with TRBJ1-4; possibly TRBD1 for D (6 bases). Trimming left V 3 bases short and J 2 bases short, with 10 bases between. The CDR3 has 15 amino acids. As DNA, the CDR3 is TGTGCCAGCAGTTTCGGGGGGGCGACTAATGAAAAACTGTTTTTT. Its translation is CASSFGGATNEKLFF.

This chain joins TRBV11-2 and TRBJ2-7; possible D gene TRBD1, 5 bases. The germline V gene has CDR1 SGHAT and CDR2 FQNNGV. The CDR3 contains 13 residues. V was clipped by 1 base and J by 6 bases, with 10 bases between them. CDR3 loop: CASSLGSRVEQYF. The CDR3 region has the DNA TGTGCCAGCAGCTTAGGTAGCAGGGTCGAGCAGTACTTC.

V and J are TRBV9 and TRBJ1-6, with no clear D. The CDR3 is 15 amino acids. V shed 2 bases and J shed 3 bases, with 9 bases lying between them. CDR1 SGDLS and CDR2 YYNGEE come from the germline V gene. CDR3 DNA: TGTGCCAGCAGCGTGCAACCGGGCTATAATTCACCCCTCCACTTT. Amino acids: CASSVQPGYNSPLHF.

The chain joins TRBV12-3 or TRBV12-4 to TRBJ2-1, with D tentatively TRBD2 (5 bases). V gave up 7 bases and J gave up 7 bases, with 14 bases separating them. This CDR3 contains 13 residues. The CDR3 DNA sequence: TGTGCCAGCACCAGCGGACGGCCGAATGAGCAGTTCTTC. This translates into CASTSGRPNEQFF.

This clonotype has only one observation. The DNA of the CDR3 is TGTGCCAGCAGTTCACAGCGGGAGGGTCCCTACGAGCAGTACTTC. Protein: CASSSQREGPYEQYF. J is TRBJ2-7 and V is TRBV12-3 or TRBV12-4, with 10 bases that match TRBD2. V lost 4 bases, J lost 2 bases, and 5 bases stayed unmatched. CDR3 size: 15 residues.

CDR3 region: CASTGQGNYGYTF. DNA of the CDR3: TGCGCCAGCACCGGACAGGGTAACTATGGCTACACCTTC. This chain links TRBV5-1 with TRBJ1-2; 8 bases fit TRBD1. The germline V gene has CDR1 SGHRS and CDR2 YFSETQ. CDR3 length equals 13 residues. J was trimmed by 1 base and V by 6 bases; bases with no gene match: 2.

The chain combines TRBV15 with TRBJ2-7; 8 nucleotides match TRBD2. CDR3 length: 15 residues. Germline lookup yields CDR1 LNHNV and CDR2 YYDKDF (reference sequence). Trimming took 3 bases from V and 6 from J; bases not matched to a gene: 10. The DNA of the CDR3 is TGTGCCACCAGCAGTGATTCAGGGGCGGGAGGCGAGCAGTACTTC. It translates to CATSSDSGAGGEQYF.

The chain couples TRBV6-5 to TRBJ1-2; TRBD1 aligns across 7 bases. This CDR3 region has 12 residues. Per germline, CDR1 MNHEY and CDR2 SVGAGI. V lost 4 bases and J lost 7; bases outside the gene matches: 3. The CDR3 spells CASSSRQGGYTF. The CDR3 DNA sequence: TGTGCCAGCAGTTCTCGACAGGGTGGCTACACCTTC.

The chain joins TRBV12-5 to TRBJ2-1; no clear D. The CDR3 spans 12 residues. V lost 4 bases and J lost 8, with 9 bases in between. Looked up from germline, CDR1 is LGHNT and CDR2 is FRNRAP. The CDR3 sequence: CASGSPSDEQFF. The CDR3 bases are TGTGCTAGTGGTTCCCCCTCAGATGAGCAGTTCTTC.

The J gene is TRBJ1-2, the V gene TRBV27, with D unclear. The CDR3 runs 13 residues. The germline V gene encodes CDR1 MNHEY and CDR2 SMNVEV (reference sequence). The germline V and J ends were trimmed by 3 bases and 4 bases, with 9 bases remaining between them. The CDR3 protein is CASSFGETYGYTF. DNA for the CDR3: TGTGCCAGCAGTTTTGGAGAGACCTATGGCTACACCTTC.

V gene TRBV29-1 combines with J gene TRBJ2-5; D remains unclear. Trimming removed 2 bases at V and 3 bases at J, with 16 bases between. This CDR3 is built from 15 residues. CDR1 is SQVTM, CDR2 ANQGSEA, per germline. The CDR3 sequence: CSVELGWQIKETQYF. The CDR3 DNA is TGCAGCGTTGAACTCGGCTGGCAAATTAAAGAGACCCAGTACTTC.

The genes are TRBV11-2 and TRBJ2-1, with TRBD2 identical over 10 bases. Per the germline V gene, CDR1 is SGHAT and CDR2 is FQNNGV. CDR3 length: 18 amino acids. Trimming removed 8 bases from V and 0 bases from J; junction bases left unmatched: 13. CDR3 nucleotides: TGTGCCAGCTCCCCGACTAGCGGGCTGACGAGCTCCTACAATGAGCAGTTCTTC. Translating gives CASSPTSGLTSSYNEQFF.

The CDR3 coding sequence is TGTGCCAGCAGCGTAGGGGACAGCTCTGAAGCTTTCTTT. It yields the protein CASSVGDSSEAFF. The chain is built from TRBV9 and TRBJ1-1; 7 nucleotides agree with TRBD1. Germline loops: CDR1 SGDLS, CDR2 YYNGEE. The V segment lost 0 bases and the J segment 6 bases; nucleotides outside the gene matches: 2. The CDR3 is 13 amino acids.

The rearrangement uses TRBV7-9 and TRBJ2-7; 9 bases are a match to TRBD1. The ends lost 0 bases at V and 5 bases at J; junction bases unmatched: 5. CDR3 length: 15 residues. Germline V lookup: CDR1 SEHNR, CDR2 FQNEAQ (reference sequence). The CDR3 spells CASSLAGTGWDEQYF. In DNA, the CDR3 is TGTGCCAGCAGCTTAGCCGGGACAGGGTGGGACGAGCAGTACTTC.

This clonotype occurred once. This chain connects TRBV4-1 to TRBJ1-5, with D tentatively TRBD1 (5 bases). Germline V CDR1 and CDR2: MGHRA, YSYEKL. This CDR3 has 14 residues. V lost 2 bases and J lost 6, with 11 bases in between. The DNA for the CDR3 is TGCGCCAGCAGCCAACCTGGGGGGATTCAGCCCCAGCATTTT. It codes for CASSQPGGIQPQHF.

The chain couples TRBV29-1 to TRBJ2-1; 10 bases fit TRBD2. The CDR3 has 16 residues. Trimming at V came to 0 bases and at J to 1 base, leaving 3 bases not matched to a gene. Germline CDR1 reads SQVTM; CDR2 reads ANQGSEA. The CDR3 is CSVEDLSGGSYNEQFF. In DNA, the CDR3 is TGCAGCGTTGAAGACCTTAGCGGGGGGTCCTACAATGAGCAGTTCTTC.

The CDR3 reads CASRQGGWPQHF. The CDR3 region has the DNA TGTGCCAGTAGGCAGGGCGGTTGGCCCCAGCATTTT. This chain uses TRBV19 with TRBJ1-5; TRBD1 might be the D (5 bases). The germline V gene has CDR1 LNHDA and CDR2 SQIVND (reference sequence). V lost 6 bases and J 9 bases, leaving 12 bases between the germline ends. The CDR3 contains 12 residues.

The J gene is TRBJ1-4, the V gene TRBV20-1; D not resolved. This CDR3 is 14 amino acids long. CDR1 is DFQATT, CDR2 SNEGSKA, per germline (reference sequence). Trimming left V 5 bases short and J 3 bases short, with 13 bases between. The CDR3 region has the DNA TGCAGTGCTGGAGGTCAAGCTGCTAATGAAAAACTGTTTTTT. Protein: CSAGGQAANEKLFF.

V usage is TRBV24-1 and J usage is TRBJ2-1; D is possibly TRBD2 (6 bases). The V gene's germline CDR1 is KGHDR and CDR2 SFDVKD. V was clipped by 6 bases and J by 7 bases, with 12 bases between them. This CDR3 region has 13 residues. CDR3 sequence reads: CATSRAGFNEQFF. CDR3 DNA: TGTGCCACCAGTCGGGCGGGGTTTAATGAGCAGTTCTTC.

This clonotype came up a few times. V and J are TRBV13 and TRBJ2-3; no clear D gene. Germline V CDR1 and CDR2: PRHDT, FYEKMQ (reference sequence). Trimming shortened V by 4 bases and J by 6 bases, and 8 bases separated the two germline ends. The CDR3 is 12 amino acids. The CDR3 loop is CASSSLGDTQYF. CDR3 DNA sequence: TGTGCCAGCAGCTCTCTAGGCGATACGCAGTATTTT.

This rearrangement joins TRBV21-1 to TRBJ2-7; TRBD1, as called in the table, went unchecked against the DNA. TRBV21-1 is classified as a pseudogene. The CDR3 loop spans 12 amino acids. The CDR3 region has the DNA TGTGCCAGCCGGGACAAAGACTACGAGCAGTACTTC. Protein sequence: CASRDKDYEQYF.

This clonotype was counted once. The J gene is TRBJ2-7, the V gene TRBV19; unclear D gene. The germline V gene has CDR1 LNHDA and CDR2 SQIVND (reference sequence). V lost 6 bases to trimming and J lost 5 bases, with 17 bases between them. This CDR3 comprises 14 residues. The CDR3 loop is CASSPRSRPHEQYF. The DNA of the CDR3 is TGTGCCAGTAGCCCCCGATCCCGACCCCACGAGCAGTACTTC.

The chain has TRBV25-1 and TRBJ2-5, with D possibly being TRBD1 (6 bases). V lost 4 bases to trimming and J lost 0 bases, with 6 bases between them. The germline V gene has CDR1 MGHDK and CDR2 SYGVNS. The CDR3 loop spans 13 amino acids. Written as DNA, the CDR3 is TGTGCCAGCAGTGGGGACAACCAAGAGACCCAGTACTTC. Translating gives CASSGDNQETQYF.

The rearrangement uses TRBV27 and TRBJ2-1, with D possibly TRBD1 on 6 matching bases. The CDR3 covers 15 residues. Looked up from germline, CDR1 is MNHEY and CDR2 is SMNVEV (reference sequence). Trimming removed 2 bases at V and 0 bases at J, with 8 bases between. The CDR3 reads CASSLDRSSYNEQFF. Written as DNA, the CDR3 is TGTGCCAGCAGTTTAGACAGGAGCTCCTACAATGAGCAGTTCTTC.